Listed below are T cell receptor beta chains from one sample, sequenced in a study of response to subunit inactivated influenza vaccine. TCRdb reprocessed the RT-PCR reads via MiXCR and lists one record per CDR3 protein. This repertoire shows almost 600,000 distinct CDR3 sequences, 12% to 15% found once; its top ten account for over 8.5%. The starting material was PBMCs from blood, obtained about 11 days after vaccination. Source of these receptors: a man in his fifties or sixties who received an inactivated influenza vaccine. The CDR3 runs from the conserved cysteine through the conserved F or W. A D gene is named only where the DNA matches it firmly. The listing skips clone size in some rows; elsewhere it reads once, few, many or a size class.

many	TRBV25-1	.	TRBJ2-5	CASSRSRVQETQYF	TGTGCCAGCAGCAGAAGCAGGGTCCAAGAGACCCAGTACTTC
few	TRBV6-1	TRBD2	TRBJ2-7	CASSEGRVGGTYF	TGTGCCAGCAGTGAAGGCCGGGTCGGGGGGACGTACTTC
.	TRBV30	TRBD2	TRBJ2-3	CAWSVRPAGIDTQYF	TGTGCCTGGAGTGTACGACCAGCGGGGATAGATACGCAGTATTTT
.	TRBV10-3	.	TRBJ2-7	CAIAGLRAAYEQYF	TGTGCCATCGCGGGGCTACGGGCTGCCTACGAGCAGTACTTC
few	TRBV28	.	TRBJ2-7	CASSRKGDHEQYF	TGTGCCAGCAGTCGCAAGGGAGACCACGAGCAGTACTTC
.	TRBV12-5	.	TRBJ2-2	CASGLVSANTGELFF	TGTGCTAGTGGTTTGGTATCAGCGAACACCGGGGAGCTGTTTTTT
.	TRBV28	TRBD2	TRBJ2-1	CASRVPSGSNNEQFF	TGTGCCAGCAGAGTCCCTAGCGGGAGCAACAATGAGCAGTTCTTC
few	TRBV28	.	TRBJ1-5	CASSFHGGDYNQPQHF	TGTGCCAGCAGTTTTCACGGGGGGGATTACAATCAGCCCCAGCATTTT
.	TRBV15	TRBD1	TRBJ2-3	CATSAGVTGGGTDTQYF	TGTGCCACCAGCGCCGGAGTAACAGGGGGCGGGACAGATACGCAGTATTTT
.	TRBV7-2	.	TRBJ2-2	CASSLGIAGELFF	TGTGCCAGCAGCTTAGGGATCGCCGGGGAGCTGTTTTTT
few	TRBV12-3/TRBV12-4	.	TRBJ2-7	CASSFRRNRDTPYEQYF	TGTGCCAGCAGTTTTAGGAGGAACCGGGATACCCCCTACGAGCAGTACTTC
few	TRBV11-2	.	TRBJ2-1	CASSLALANEQFF	TGTGCCAGCAGCTTAGCCCTAGCTAATGAGCAGTTCTTC
.	TRBV3-1	TRBD1	TRBJ2-7	CASKSSTGDEQYF	TGTGCCAGCAAAAGCAGCACAGGGGACGAGCAGTACTTC
few	TRBV6-1	.	TRBJ2-6	CASRRRTSPSGANVLTF	TGTGCCAGCAGACGCAGGACAAGCCCCTCTGGGGCCAACGTCCTGACTTTC
few	TRBV6-2/TRBV6-3	.	TRBJ1-6	CASSYEGTYNSPLHF	TGTGCCAGCAGTTACGAAGGAACCTATAATTCACCCCTCCACTTT
.	TRBV7-7	.	TRBJ2-5	CASSSGARQETQYF	TGTGCCAGCAGCTCGGGAGCCCGTCAAGAGACCCAGTACTTC
few	TRBV18	.	TRBJ2-3	CASSPLALGTQYF	TGTGCCAGCTCACCGCTCGCGCTTGGGACGCAGTATTTT
.	TRBV14	.	TRBJ2-1	CASSQVSTLGEQFF	TGTGCCAGCAGCCAAGTATCCACGCTAGGTGAGCAGTTCTTC
many	TRBV4-1	.	TRBJ2-5	CASSQGPGETQYF	TGCGCCAGCAGCCAAGGACCGGGGGAGACCCAGTACTTC
.	TRBV20-1	TRBD2	TRBJ2-1	CSARAPTSGYYNEQFF	TGCAGTGCTAGAGCCCCGACTAGCGGTTACTACAATGAGCAGTTCTTC
few	TRBV10-3	TRBD1	TRBJ1-5	CAIGQGQERNQPQHF	TGTGCCATCGGCCAGGGACAGGAGAGGAATCAGCCCCAGCATTTT
few	TRBV4-2	.	TRBJ1-1	CASSPYTGPTEAFF	TGTGCCAGCAGCCCTTACACAGGGCCCACTGAAGCTTTCTTT
.	TRBV5-4	.	TRBJ2-3	CASSLQPESTDTQYF	TGTGCCAGCAGCTTGCAGCCAGAGAGCACAGATACGCAGTATTTT
many	TRBV6-6	TRBD2	TRBJ2-7	CASEGGPGEQYF	TGTGCCAGCGAGGGAGGGCCGGGCGAGCAGTACTTC
.	TRBV2	.	TRBJ2-2	CASSGQAANTGELFF	TGTGCCAGCAGTGGGCAAGCCGCGAACACCGGGGAGCTGTTTTTT
.	TRBV6-1	.	TRBJ1-5	CASKRDGNQPQHF	TGTGCCAGCAAACGGGACGGCAATCAGCCCCAGCATTTT
.	TRBV15	.	TRBJ2-3	CATSRRELILEVGTDTQYF	TGTGCCACCAGCAGGAGGGAATTGATACTCGAGGTCGGCACAGATACGCAGTATTTT
.	TRBV29-1	.	TRBJ2-5	CSVDPGTRVRGETQYF	TGCAGCGTTGACCCCGGGACCAGGGTACGAGGAGAGACCCAGTACTTC
.	TRBV10-3	.	TRBJ2-7	CAINPTPNYEQYF	TGTGCCATCAACCCGACACCGAACTACGAGCAGTACTTC
.	TRBV4-2	.	TRBJ1-1	CASSLSTLNTEAFF	TGTGCCAGCAGCCTTAGCACACTGAACACTGAAGCTTTCTTT
few	TRBV19	.	TRBJ1-2	CASTSQGVGYTF	TGTGCCAGTACCTCACAGGGAGTGGGCTACACCTTC